Here is one T cell receptor beta chain with its context. Sequencing used immunoSEQ multiplex PCR; TCRdb keeps in-frame clones, though not all of them. The sample has hundreds of thousands of clones, roughly four fifths seen once. V lost 6 bases and J 0 bases, leaving 12 bases between the germline ends. The germline V gene has CDR1 SEHNR and CDR2 FQNEAQ (reference sequence). This CDR3 spans 15 amino acids. The sample originates from a study of blood T cell repertoires in COVID-19. Specimen: peripheral blood. The clonotype originates from a woman aged 40 to 49 with active or convalescent COVID-19. The rearrangement links TRBV7-9 to TRBJ2-1; the D gene is possibly TRBD2 (5 bases). The CDR3 sequence is CASRETKSSYNEQFF. CDR3 bases: TGTGCCAGCAGAGAGACTAAGAGCTCCTACAATGAGCAGTTCTTC.